This T cell receptor beta chain was retrieved from a study of cytomegalovirus exposure and HLA in healthy donors. The study, taken as a whole, reports: A later analysis showed TCR association rates differing by HLA locus, peaking at DRB1 and lowest at HLA-C.

These donors counted as nominally healthy when sampled, but unrecorded immune exposures were likely. Germline V lookup: CDR1 MDHEN, CDR2 SYDVKM. V was shortened by 3 bases and J by 6 bases, with 3 bases between the two germline ends. The CDR3 consists of 11 residues. The study ran its PCR with 60 Vbeta and 13 Jbeta primers. Here immunoSEQ multiplex PCR was the method, and the copy in TCRdb shows in-frame clones only, minus some. Of under 150,000 clones listed, approximately 80% are singletons. With regard to this clone: The antigen remains undetermined.

The origin of this receptor is a man aged 35-49 years in good health and CMV-seropositive. Sequencing input: PBMCs. The chain uses TRBV28 and TRBJ1-5; D not certain. In DNA, the CDR3 is TGTGCCAGCAGTTTTATTCAGCCCCAGCATTTT. This gives the protein CASSFIQPQHF.